These 10 T cell receptor beta chains came from one sample sequenced in a study of T cells in localized non-small cell lung cancer. The table came from immunoSEQ multiplex PCR; TCRdb's copy has only in-frame clones and leaves some out. The sample records roughly 16,000 clones, about 85% being singletons. The sample consisted of peripheral blood, taken before any cancer treatment. All receptors derive from a male donor at least 60 years old with stage I lung adenocarcinoma.

In this sample, this clone turned up a few times. The genes are TRBV9 and TRBJ1-1, with D possibly TRBD1 on 5 matching bases. Trimming took 0 bases from V and 1 from J, leaving 16 bases between them. The CDR3 loop spans 17 amino acids. Germline-derived CDR1 and CDR2 are SGDLS and YYNGEE. As DNA, the CDR3 is TGTGCCAGCAGCGTAGGAGCTGGGACGGTTGGGAACACTGAAGCTTTCTTT. Its protein is CASSVGAGTVGNTEAFF.

The V and J genes are TRBV7-6 and TRBJ1-1; D is unclear. V gave up 2 bases and J gave up 3 bases, with 7 bases separating them. The CDR3 is 13 amino acids. Germline V gene lookup returns CDR1 SGHVS and CDR2 FNYEAQ. DNA for the CDR3: TGTGCCAGCAGCTTAAGGGCGGACACTGAAGCTTTCTTT. Translated, it gives CASSLRADTEAFF.

The J gene is TRBJ2-2, the V gene TRBV11-2, with TRBD1 identical over 8 bases. The CDR3 is 15 amino acids. The J segment lost 4 bases and the V segment lost 6 bases, leaving 7 bases of the junction unmatched. CDR1 is SGHAT, CDR2 FQNNGV, per germline. As DNA, the CDR3 is TGTGCCAGCAGTCCGACAGGGGTCATCACCGGGGAGCTGTTTTTT. Protein: CASSPTGVITGELFF.

The chain employs TRBV4-2 and TRBJ1-2; D gene uncertain. CDR1 is LGHNA and CDR2 is YNFKEQ in the germline V gene. The CDR3 spans 15 residues. The ends were cut back, 0 bases at V and 2 bases at J, with 10 bases in the middle. CDR3 DNA sequence: TGTGCCAGCAGCCAAGAGAATGACGGGAACTATGGCTACACCTTC. Residues: CASSQENDGNYGYTF.

The chain is built from TRBV7-9 and TRBJ2-5; D perhaps matches TRBD1 (6 bases). Germline CDR1 is SEHNR and CDR2 is FQNEAQ (reference sequence). The CDR3 has 15 amino acids. V lost 4 bases and J 3 bases, leaving 15 bases between the germline ends. CDR3 loop: CASSSRNRDKETQYF. The CDR3 DNA sequence: TGTGCCAGCAGCTCAAGGAACCGGGACAAAGAGACCCAGTACTTC.

The genes are TRBV6-5 and TRBJ1-5; the match to TRBD1 covers 11 bases. The CDR3 has 15 residues. V lost 6 bases to trimming and J lost 5 bases; unmatched junction nucleotides: 6. Germline loops: CDR1 MNHEY, CDR2 SVGAGI. This CDR3 reads CASSIGQGAYQPQHF. For the CDR3, the DNA is TGTGCCAGCAGCATTGGACAGGGGGCCTATCAGCCCCAGCATTTT.

This sequence joins TRBV30 and TRBJ2-5; 7 nucleotides match TRBD1. V shed 4 bases, J shed 7 bases, and the junction held 15 bases outside the gene matches. The CDR3 extends over 15 amino acids. Germline loops: CDR1 GTSNPN, CDR2 SVGIG (reference sequence). CDR3 coding DNA: TGTGCCTGGATTCCTTCTGACAGGGCGTTATGGACCCAGTACTTC. This codes for CAWIPSDRALWTQYF.

Only a few counts were recorded for this clone. The chain uses TRBV19 and TRBJ1-6, with TRBD1 matching 7 bases. Germline V gives CDR1 LNHDA, CDR2 SQIVND (reference sequence). The V gene end was trimmed by 5 bases and the J gene end by 7 bases; junction bases not matched to a gene: 5. CDR3 size: 14 residues. CDR3 nucleotides: TGTGCCAGTAGTGGGGGACAGCGGAATTCACCCCTCCACTTT. It is translated as CASSGGQRNSPLHF.

The chain is built from TRBV7-9 and TRBJ2-7; no reliable D call. There are 12 residues in the CDR3. CDR1 is SEHNR, CDR2 FQNEAQ, per germline (reference sequence). Trimming left V 1 base short and J 6 bases short, with 7 bases between. CDR3 in amino acids: CASSLVATEQYF. The CDR3, as DNA: TGTGCCAGCAGCTTAGTGGCCACCGAGCAGTACTTC.

This chain uses TRBV30 with TRBJ2-7, with 7 bases lining up with TRBD1. The CDR3 runs to 13 residues. The germline V gene has CDR1 GTSNPN and CDR2 SVGIG (reference sequence). The J segment lost 4 bases and the V segment lost 8 bases, leaving 11 bases of the junction unmatched. CDR3 bases: TGTGCCCACTCGGCAGGGGGAAAATACGAGCAGTACTTC. It encodes CAHSAGGKYEQYF.